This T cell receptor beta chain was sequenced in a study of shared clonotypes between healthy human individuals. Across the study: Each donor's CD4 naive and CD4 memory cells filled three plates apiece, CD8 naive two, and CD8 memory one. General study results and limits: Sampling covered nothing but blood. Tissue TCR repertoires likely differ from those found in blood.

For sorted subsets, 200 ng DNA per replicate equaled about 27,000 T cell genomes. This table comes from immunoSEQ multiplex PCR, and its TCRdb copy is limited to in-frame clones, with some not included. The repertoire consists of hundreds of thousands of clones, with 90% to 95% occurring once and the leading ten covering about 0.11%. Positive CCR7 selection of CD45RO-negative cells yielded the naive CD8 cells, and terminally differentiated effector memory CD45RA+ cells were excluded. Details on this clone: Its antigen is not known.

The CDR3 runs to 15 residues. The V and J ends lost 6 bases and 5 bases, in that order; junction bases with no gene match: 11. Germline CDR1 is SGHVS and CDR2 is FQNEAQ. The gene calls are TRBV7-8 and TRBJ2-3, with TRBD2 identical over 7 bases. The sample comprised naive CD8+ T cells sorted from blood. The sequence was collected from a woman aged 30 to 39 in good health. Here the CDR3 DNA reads TGTGCCAGCAGTCACCTCTCGGGGGGTGAAGATACGCAGTATTTT. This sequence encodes CASSHLSGGEDTQYF.